The rows below give T cell receptor beta chains drawn from one sample of a study of T cells in tuberculosis. The assay was immunoSEQ multiplex PCR, and TCRdb's table has in-frame clones only and misses some. The table lists 20,000 to 25,000 clones, around 87% of them singletons. Sequencing used PBMCs. These TCRs come from a donor aged 10-29 years with latent tuberculosis or without tuberculosis infection. CDR3s include the opening cysteine and the closing phenylalanine or tryptophan.

V: TRBV28; J: TRBJ2-5; CDR3: CASSLFQETQYF
V: TRBV14; J: TRBJ2-7; CDR3: CASSQLPGQLYF
V: TRBV7-2; J: TRBJ2-5; CDR3: CASSRRRGGIQETQYF
V: TRBV25-1; J: TRBJ1-1; CDR3: CASSDRVLEAFF
V: TRBV7-8; J: TRBJ1-1; CDR3: CASSSTGWDTEAFF
V: TRBV5-1; J: TRBJ1-1; CDR3: CASSPDRTNTEAFF
V: TRBV5-8; J: TRBJ2-5; CDR3: CASSFRVRETQYF
V: TRBV19; J: TRBJ1-4; CDR3: CAGLADRKTRSEKLFF
V: TRBV6-4; J: TRBJ2-7; CDR3: CASSDSKTGGGYEQYF
V: TRBV6-4; J: TRBJ1-2; CDR3: CASSLGQGNYGYTF
V: TRBV19; J: TRBJ2-2; CDR3: CASSWLTGSNTGELFF
V: TRBV27; J: TRBJ2-7; CDR3: CASSLTYPGTGTVYEQYF
V: TRBV19; J: TRBJ2-6; CDR3: CASSIDRRSSGANVLTF
V: TRBV4-3; J: TRBJ1-2; CDR3: CASRDTQGAGGYTF
V: TRBV5-8; J: TRBJ1-5; CDR3: CASSLDGQGVGPPQHF
V: TRBV5-1; J: TRBJ2-1; CDR3: CASSYRGLADRYNEQFF
V: TRBV6-4; J: TRBJ1-1; CDR3: CASSPGTGGTEAFF
V: TRBV5-1; J: TRBJ2-7; CDR3: CASSLDPGLPEQYF
V: TRBV6-5; J: TRBJ1-1; CDR3: CASTGPGGMNTEAFF
V: TRBV29-1; J: TRBJ2-1; CDR3: CSVTPYNEQFF
V: TRBV9; J: TRBJ1-2; CDR3: CASSVAGGRGGYTF
V: TRBV28; J: TRBJ1-6; CDR3: CASIPRIWSGGSPLHF
V: TRBV18; J: TRBJ1-2; CDR3: CASSPDLGDGYTF
V: TRBV28; J: TRBJ1-2; CDR3: CASRSLPGLKGDGYTF
V: TRBV10-1; J: TRBJ2-5; CDR3: CASSDPRGAKGETQYF
V: TRBV12-5; J: TRBJ1-5; CDR3: CASGLQGGGSGNQPQHF
V: TRBV5-1; J: TRBJ2-7; CDR3: CASSLALGRPYEQYF
V: TRBV15; J: TRBJ2-4; CDR3: CATSGRLAGGPLAKNIQYF
V: TRBV10-3; J: TRBJ2-7; CDR3: CAISEVAGGYEQYF
V: TRBV4-3; J: TRBJ2-7; CDR3: CASSPASGGSYEQYF
V: TRBV15; J: TRBJ2-5; CDR3: CATSRGTPTQETQYF
V: TRBV11-2; J: TRBJ2-3; CDR3: CASSYGQGGTDTQYF
V: TRBV5-4; J: TRBJ2-7; CDR3: CASSLGTVRSSYEQYF
V: TRBV6-6; J: TRBJ1-6; CDR3: CASSSSGRNYNSPLHF
V: TRBV27; J: TRBJ1-3; CDR3: CASSLNSGNTIYF
V: TRBV7-3; J: TRBJ2-2; CDR3: CASSLTSANTGELFF
V: TRBV11-3; J: TRBJ2-2; CDR3: CASSAGTSTGELFF
V: TRBV15; J: TRBJ1-2; CDR3: CATSSGGWGGSGYTF
V: TRBV19; J: TRBJ1-1; CDR3: CASTRYREYTEAFF
V: TRBV29-1; J: TRBJ2-1; CDR3: CSVAWAISYNEQFF
V: TRBV6-5; J: TRBJ1-2; CDR3: CASSRDRGIGGYTF
V: TRBV18; J: TRBJ2-5; CDR3: CASSPAGNQETQYF
V: TRBV11-2; J: TRBJ2-1; CDR3: CASSLGVTSGGDNEQFF
V: TRBV12-5; J: TRBJ2-2; CDR3: CATRGGADTGELFF
V: TRBV18; J: TRBJ1-1; CDR3: CASSQHPGPGERAFF
V: TRBV7-2; J: TRBJ2-5; CDR3: CASSLASAETQYF
V: TRBV5-6; J: TRBJ2-3; CDR3: CASSLILAGPSTDTQYF
V: TRBV5-1; J: TRBJ2-5; CDR3: CASSFGSGGQETQYF
V: TRBV5-6; J: TRBJ1-1; CDR3: CASSLRPGRNTEAFF
V: TRBV30; J: TRBJ2-7; CDR3: CAWSPWTGKGEQYF
V: TRBV2; J: TRBJ1-2; CDR3: CASSVGQGGDYGYTF
V: TRBV6-1; J: TRBJ2-4; CDR3: CASSDPGGQSKNIQYF
V: TRBV2; J: TRBJ1-3; CDR3: CASSEHLSSGNTIYF
V: TRBV6-4; J: TRBJ2-4; CDR3: CASSDSDRATHKNIQYF
V: TRBV27; J: TRBJ1-2; CDR3: CASRLDGLGGAYGYTF
V: TRBV29-1; J: TRBJ1-1; CDR3: CSVVRWDRGYTEAFF
V: TRBV30; J: TRBJ1-1; CDR3: CAWSAIRVTGLGGTEAFF
V: TRBV13; J: TRBJ1-3; CDR3: CASRLTGAPLRSGNTIYF
V: TRBV6-5; J: TRBJ2-1; CDR3: CASSTLAGGSHEQFF
V: TRBV9; J: TRBJ1-2; CDR3: CASSVGGTGWGYTF